The rows below give T cell receptor beta chains drawn from one sample of a study of human T cells and chemical hapten exposure. TCRdb fed the RACE reads into MiXCR, producing one record per CDR3 protein. Among over 65,000 distinct CDR3 sequences, 11% were seen once, and the ten largest hold around 1.6%. The sequenced sample was whole blood, obtained in connection with sensitization to the hapten diphenylcyclopropenone (DPC). These TCRs come from a man aged 18 to 30 with alopecia areata. Some clones in this sample may be carry-over from other donors' samples. CDR3s include the opening cysteine and the closing phenylalanine or tryptophan.

j_gene: TRBJ1-5; v_gene: TRBV20-1; CDR3aa: CSATSDGGFQPQHF
j_gene: TRBJ1-5; v_gene: TRBV3-1; CDR3aa: CASSQTGDHNQPQHF
j_gene: TRBJ2-3; v_gene: TRBV6-1; CDR3aa: CASSRTGRTDTQYF
j_gene: TRBJ2-3; v_gene: TRBV7-9; CDR3aa: CASSLRRGPTDTQYF
j_gene: TRBJ2-2; v_gene: TRBV6-2/TRBV6-3; CDR3aa: CASSYDGSFTGELFF
j_gene: TRBJ1-1; v_gene: TRBV7-8; CDR3aa: CASRDPSNTEALF
j_gene: TRBJ2-7; v_gene: TRBV2; CDR3aa: CASSDLVAYEQYF
j_gene: TRBJ2-1; v_gene: TRBV11-2; CDR3aa: CASSFRREGEQFF
j_gene: TRBJ2-7; v_gene: TRBV28; CDR3aa: CASSLSRGQVNEQYF
j_gene: TRBJ2-2; v_gene: TRBV7-2; CDR3aa: CASSLSGGNTGELFF
j_gene: TRBJ2-7; v_gene: TRBV5-1; CDR3aa: CASSLWQGAHEQYF
j_gene: TRBJ2-1; v_gene: TRBV5-1; CDR3aa: CASRSGTGSYNEQFF
j_gene: TRBJ2-2; v_gene: TRBV6-2/TRBV6-3; CDR3aa: CASSYPKQGANTGELFF
j_gene: TRBJ2-1; v_gene: TRBV16; CDR3aa: CASNKGTGLYNEQFF
j_gene: TRBJ1-2; v_gene: TRBV4-3; CDR3aa: CASSYPGTYGYTF
j_gene: TRBJ1-4; v_gene: TRBV11-2; CDR3aa: CASSLNLLNEKLFF
j_gene: TRBJ1-6; v_gene: TRBV10-2; CDR3aa: CASRGDKGQPPNRSSNSLHF
j_gene: TRBJ2-3; v_gene: TRBV27; CDR3aa: CASSPWTSGGADTQYF
j_gene: TRBJ2-7; v_gene: TRBV5-1; CDR3aa: CASSFPTGGYHEQYF
j_gene: TRBJ1-4; v_gene: TRBV5-1; CDR3aa: CASSYRTVNEKLFF
j_gene: TRBJ2-2; v_gene: TRBV24-1; CDR3aa: CATSRTGDTGELFF
j_gene: TRBJ2-3; v_gene: TRBV11-2; CDR3aa: CASSLPGARTDTQYF
j_gene: TRBJ2-1; v_gene: TRBV12-3/TRBV12-4; CDR3aa: CASSFLTENNEQFF
j_gene: TRBJ1-2; v_gene: TRBV5-6; CDR3aa: CASSPVGGAGSYTF
j_gene: TRBJ1-1; v_gene: TRBV12-3/TRBV12-4; CDR3aa: CASSFRSSGTFF
j_gene: TRBJ2-7; v_gene: TRBV7-9; CDR3aa: CASSWDRGHGEQYF
j_gene: TRBJ2-5; v_gene: TRBV7-2; CDR3aa: CASSLTGGATQYF
j_gene: TRBJ1-5; v_gene: TRBV20-1; CDR3aa: CSARFRGPNQPQHF